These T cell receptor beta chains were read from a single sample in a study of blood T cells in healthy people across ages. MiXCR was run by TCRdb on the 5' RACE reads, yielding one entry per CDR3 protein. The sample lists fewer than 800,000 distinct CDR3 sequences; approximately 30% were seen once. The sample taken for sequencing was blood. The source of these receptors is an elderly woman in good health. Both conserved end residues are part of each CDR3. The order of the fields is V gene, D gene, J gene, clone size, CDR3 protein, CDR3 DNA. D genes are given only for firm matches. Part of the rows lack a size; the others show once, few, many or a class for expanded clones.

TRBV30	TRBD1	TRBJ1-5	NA	CAWSRDRSNQPQHF	TGTGCCTGGAGTCGGGACAGAAGCAATCAGCCCCAGCATTTT
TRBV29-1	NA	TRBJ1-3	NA	CSVAGPGNTIYF	TGCAGCGTTGCAGGGCCCGGAAACACCATATATTTT
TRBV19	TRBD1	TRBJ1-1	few	CASSKDRGSLGTEAFF	TGTGCCAGTAGCAAGGACAGGGGATCCCTAGGAACTGAAGCTTTCTTT
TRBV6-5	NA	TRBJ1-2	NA	CASGYRVQNYGYTF	TGTGCCAGCGGTTACAGGGTGCAGAACTATGGCTACACCTTC
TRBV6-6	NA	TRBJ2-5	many	CASSPRGGFAETQYF	TGTGCCAGCAGTCCCCGTGGGGGGTTCGCAGAGACCCAGTACTTC
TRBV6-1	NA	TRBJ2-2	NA	CATQRVGNPNTGELFF	TGTGCCACCCAAAGGGTGGGAAATCCGAACACCGGGGAGCTGTTTTTT
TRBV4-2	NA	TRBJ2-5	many	CASSQDLRPETQYF	TGTGCCAGCAGCCAAGATCTCCGCCCAGAGACCCAGTACTTC
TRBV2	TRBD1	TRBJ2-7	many	CASSRGQGNGQYF	TGTGCCAGCAGTAGGGGACAGGGGAACGGGCAGTACTTC
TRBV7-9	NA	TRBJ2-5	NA	CASSGRSVWDEQYF	TGTGCCAGCAGCGGCCGTAGCGTCTGGGATGAGCAGTACTTC
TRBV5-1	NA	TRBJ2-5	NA	CASSSTPGNEQYF	TGCGCCAGCAGCTCCACCCCGGGTAATGAGCAGTACTTC
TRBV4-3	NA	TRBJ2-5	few	CASSQGQGGQEAQYF	TGCGCCAGCAGCCAAGGGCAGGGGGGTCAAGAGGCCCAGTACTTC
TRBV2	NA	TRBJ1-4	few	CASSGVGASNEKLFF	TGTGCCAGCAGTGGGGTTGGGGCATCTAATGAAAAACTGTTTTTT
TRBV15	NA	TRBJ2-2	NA	CAVTRGDSNGELFF	TGTGCCGTGACCAGGGGGGACTCAAACGGGGAGCTGTTTTTT
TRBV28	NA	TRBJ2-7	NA	CASSLPIPHEQYF	TGTGCCAGCAGTTTGCCTATCCCACATGAGCAGTACTTC
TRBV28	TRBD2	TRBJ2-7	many	CASSFRKRTSGGPMGWEQYF	TGTGCCAGCAGTTTTAGAAAAAGGACTAGCGGGGGGCCGATGGGATGGGAGCAGTACTTC
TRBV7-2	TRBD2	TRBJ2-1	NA	CASSAGLAGSYNEQFF	TGTGCCAGCAGCGCGGGACTAGCGGGGTCCTACAATGAGCAGTTCTTC
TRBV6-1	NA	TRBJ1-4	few	CASRQQGSVREKLFF	TGTGCCAGCAGACAACAGGGATCGGTTCGTGAAAAACTGTTTTTT
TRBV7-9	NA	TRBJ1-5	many	CASSVSGSGQPQHF	TGTGCCAGCAGCGTCTCAGGGTCGGGTCAGCCCCAGCATTTT